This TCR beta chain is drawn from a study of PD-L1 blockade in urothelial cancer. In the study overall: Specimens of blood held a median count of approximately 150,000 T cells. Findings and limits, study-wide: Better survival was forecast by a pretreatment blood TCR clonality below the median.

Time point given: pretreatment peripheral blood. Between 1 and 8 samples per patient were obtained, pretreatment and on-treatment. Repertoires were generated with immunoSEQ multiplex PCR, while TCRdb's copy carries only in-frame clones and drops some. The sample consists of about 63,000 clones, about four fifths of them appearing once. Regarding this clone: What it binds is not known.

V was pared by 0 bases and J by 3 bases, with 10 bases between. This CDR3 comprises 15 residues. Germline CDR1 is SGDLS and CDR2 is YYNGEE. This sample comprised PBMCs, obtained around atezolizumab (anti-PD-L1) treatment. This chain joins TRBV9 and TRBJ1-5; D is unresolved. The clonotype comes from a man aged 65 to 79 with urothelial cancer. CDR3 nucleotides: TGTGCCAGCAGCGTAGCATCACAGCACAATCAGCCCCAGCATTTT. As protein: CASSVASQHNQPQHF.